The 17 T cell receptor beta chains presented below share a single source sample, sequenced in a study of neoadjuvant anti-PD-1 for oral cavity cancer. Using immunoSEQ multiplex PCR, the repertoire was profiled, and TCRdb retains in-frame clones only, with some absent. The data show about 16,000 clones, about three quarters seen once. Material: PBMCs, obtained before nivolumab (anti-PD-1) treatment. These receptors came from a person aged 40 to 85 with oral cavity squamous cell carcinoma.

Concerning this clone itself: Compared with germline, one end of the junction differs, possibly owing to a read error. V gene TRBV7-9 combines with J gene TRBJ1-1, with D uncertain. CDR3 length equals 16 residues. Germline V lookup: CDR1 SEHNR, CDR2 FQNEAQ (reference sequence). The CDR3 coding sequence is TGTGCCAGCAGCTTAGGGGGATGGGGAGGATACACTGAAACTTTCTTT. Residues: CASSLGGWGGYTETFF.

The rearrangement joins TRBV6-6 to TRBJ2-7, with D perhaps TRBD2 (6 bases). Germline V lookup: CDR1 MNHNY, CDR2 SVGAGI (reference sequence). The V end lost 0 bases, the J end lost 3 bases, and 9 bases lay between the germline ends. This CDR3 is 14 amino acids long. The CDR3 DNA sequence: TGTGCCAGCAGTTACTCGGCGGGATACTACGAGCAGTACTTC. Residues: CASSYSAGYYEQYF.

V usage is TRBV27 and J usage is TRBJ2-7; 11 positions agree with TRBD1. Germline values: CDR1 MNHEY, CDR2 SMNVEV (reference sequence). The CDR3 has 14 amino acids. V gave up 6 bases and J gave up 8 bases; unmatched junction bases: 9. The CDR3 spells CASSHRDRGSQQYF. The CDR3 nucleotides read TGTGCCAGCAGCCACCGGGACAGGGGGTCTCAGCAGTACTTC.

CDR3 protein: CASSLVAFYFQETQYF. The CDR3 DNA reads as TGTGCCAGCAGCTTAGTAGCGTTCTACTTCCAAGAGACCCAGTACTTC. V is TRBV7-9 and J is TRBJ2-5, with D maybe TRBD2 (5 bases). V was clipped by 1 base and J by 1 base, with 13 bases between them. This CDR3 contains 16 residues. Germline-derived CDR1 and CDR2 are SEHNR and FQNEAQ (reference sequence).

This clone has more than one count but fewer than ten. The genes are TRBV9 and TRBJ1-6; 10 nucleotides agree with TRBD1. Germline CDR1 reads SGDLS; CDR2 reads YYNGEE. The V gene end was trimmed by 4 bases and the J gene end by 12 bases; junction bases not matched to a gene: 13. The CDR3 has 16 amino acids. The CDR3 nucleotides read TGTGCCAGCAGCAAAGCTGGGACAGGGGCCTGGTTACCCCTCCACTTT. Translation: CASSKAGTGAWLPLHF.

V gene TRBV5-1 combines with J gene TRBJ2-1, with 9 bases lining up with TRBD1. In germline, CDR1 is SGHRS, CDR2 YFSETQ. Trimming cost V 4 bases and J 8 bases; bases outside gene matches: 10. The CDR3 spans 15 residues. The CDR3 bases are TGCGCCAGCAGCCTGGAGGGACAGGGAGTGGATGAGCAGTTCTTC. Residues: CASSLEGQGVDEQFF.

The chain combines TRBV6-1 with TRBJ2-2; no clear D. The CDR3 spans 11 residues. The V gene lost 9 bases and the J gene lost 8 bases, with 10 bases spanning the gap. CDR1 MNHNS and CDR2 SASEGT come from the germline V gene. Written as DNA, the CDR3 is TGTGCCAGTTACGCCGTTGGGGAGCTGTTTTTT. Protein: CASYAVGELFF.

The V call is TRBV6-1, the J call TRBJ2-3; 8 bases line up with TRBD2. CDR3 length: 13 residues. The germline CDR1 and CDR2 sequences are MNHNS and SASEGT. J was trimmed by 5 bases and V by 8 bases; bases with no gene match: 6. Here the CDR3 DNA reads TGTGCCAGCCCAGGTGCGGGGGGAGATACGCAGTATTTT. Residues: CASPGAGGDTQYF.

The chain couples TRBV7-6 to TRBJ2-3; 7 bases are shared with TRBD2. V dropped 5 bases and J dropped 2; count of bases not matched to a gene: 10. Germline CDR1 reads SGHVS; CDR2 reads FNYEAQ. The CDR3 is made up of 16 amino acids. CDR3 in DNA: TGTGCCAGCAGCGCGGTTGACGGGAGGACCACAGATACGCAGTATTTT. Its protein is CASSAVDGRTTDTQYF.

Here the CDR3 reads CASSHGQGDYGYTF. The CDR3 DNA follows: TGTGCCAGCAGTCACGGACAGGGAGACTATGGCTACACCTTC. The V and J genes are TRBV6-6 and TRBJ1-2; 8 nucleotides align to TRBD1. The CDR3 consists of 14 residues. The V and J ends lost 5 bases and 3 bases, in that order; junction bases with no gene match: 5. Germline CDR1 MNHNY, CDR2 SVGAGI (reference sequence).

The table lists this clone with a count of one. The chain employs TRBV7-2 and TRBJ2-1; TRBD1 matches 8 bases. This CDR3 is 13 amino acids long. Losses at the gene ends were 3 bases for V and 9 bases for J; bases not matched to a gene: 4. CDR1 is SGHTA and CDR2 is FQGNSA in the germline V gene. The CDR3 bases are TGTGCCAGCAGCTTGACAGGGGTTAGTGAGCAGTTCTTC. It specifies CASSLTGVSEQFF.

The rearrangement uses TRBV29-1 and TRBJ1-5; D unresolved. V dropped 4 bases and J dropped 6 bases, with 13 bases sitting between them. There are 13 residues in the CDR3. Germline values: CDR1 SQVTM, CDR2 ANQGSEA. The CDR3, as DNA: TGCAGCGTTGGGAGAGGTGACGGTCAGCCCCAGCATTTT. Amino acids: CSVGRGDGQPQHF.

The CDR3 loop reads CASSLDENIQYF. The CDR3 nucleotides read TGCGCCAGCAGCTTGGATGAAAACATTCAGTACTTC. The chain is built from TRBV5-1 and TRBJ2-4; D gene ambiguous. CDR1 and CDR2 (germline): SGHRS, YFSETQ. This CDR3 is built from 12 residues. Trimming pared 0 bases from V and 5 bases from J, leaving 3 bases between.

The chain is built from TRBV4-1 and TRBJ2-7; a possible D gene is TRBD2 (7 bases). CDR1 is MGHRA, CDR2 YSYEKL, per germline. Between the trimmed V and J ends, which lost 1 base and 3 bases, there was a span of 13 bases. This CDR3 has 15 residues. DNA for the CDR3: TGCGCCAGCAGCCAAGTGAAGGGGGGGAACTACGAGCAGTACTTC. It encodes CASSQVKGGNYEQYF.

The rearrangement links TRBV5-4 to TRBJ2-7; 8 bases agree with TRBD1. Germline loops: CDR1 SGHNT, CDR2 YYREEE (reference sequence). The CDR3 sequence is 15 residues long. Unmatched junction bases numbered 10, after V lost 1 base and J lost 7 bases. The CDR3 nucleotides are TGTGCCAGCAGCTTGAATCGAGGACAGGGTAGAGAGCAGTACTTC. This codes for CASSLNRGQGREQYF. Full variable domain (rest looked up from reference TRBV5-4 and TRBJ2-7): ETGVTQSPTHLIKTRGQQVTLRCSSQSGHNTVSWYQQALGQGPQFIFQYYREEENGRGNFPPRFSGLQFPNYSSELNVNALELDDSALYLCASSLNRGQGREQYFGPGTRLTVT.

The chain has TRBV7-2 and TRBJ2-2, with a possible D match to TRBD1 (6 bases). The CDR3 is made up of 15 amino acids. Germline V lookup: CDR1 SGHTA, CDR2 FQGNSA. Trimming removed 1 base from V and 6 bases from J, with 12 bases in between. The CDR3 region is CASSLESTGPGELFF. The CDR3 nucleotides read TGTGCCAGCAGCTTAGAGTCGACAGGTCCCGGGGAGCTGTTTTTT.

V gene TRBV21-1 combines with J gene TRBJ2-7; the table's D call TRBD2 went unverified against the DNA. TRBV21-1 is given as a pseudogene. The CDR3 runs 16 residues. The CDR3 spells CASSKVVGGRKYEQYF. CDR3 bases: TGTGCCAGCAGCAAAGTTGTCGGCGGGAGGAAGTACGAGCAGTACTTC.